These 3 T cell receptor beta chains were sequenced from one sample in a study of cytomegalovirus exposure and HLA in healthy donors. The PCR contained 60 Vbeta and 13 Jbeta primers. Libraries were prepared by immunoSEQ multiplex PCR; TCRdb keeps only in-frame clonotypes and omits some of them. The sample has 130,000 or so clones; approximately 66% are singletons. Sequenced material: PBMCs. These receptors were taken from a woman aged 35 to 49 in good health and CMV-seropositive.

The chain carries TRBV28 and TRBJ2-3; TRBD2 aligns across 10 bases. Germline CDR1 is MDHEN and CDR2 is SYDVKM. The length of the CDR3 is 19 residues. V trimming: 1 base; J trimming: 1 base; junction bases outside the gene matches: 11. CDR3: CASSLYLPQREGRTDTQYF. CDR3 DNA: TGTGCCAGCAGTTTATACCTCCCCCAGCGGGAGGGGCGCACAGATACGCAGTATTTT.

About this clone itself: An end of the junction differs from the germline gene, which may be a read error. The V and J genes are TRBV2 and TRBJ2-1; 8 positions agree with TRBD2. This CDR3 is built from 13 residues. Germline lookup yields CDR1 SNHLY and CDR2 FYNNEI. For the CDR3, the DNA is TGTGCCGGCAGCGGGAGCTCCTACAATGAGCAGTTCTTC. Protein product: CAGSGSSYNEQFF.

V gene TRBV4-1 combines with J gene TRBJ2-1, with D maybe TRBD1 (5 bases). Germline assignment: CDR1 MGHRA and CDR2 YSYEKL. The CDR3 has 13 residues. The ends were cut back, 0 bases at V and 5 bases at J, with 5 bases in the middle. The CDR3 DNA follows: TGCGCCAGCAGCCAAGAAGGGGACAATGAGCAGTTCTTC. Protein: CASSQEGDNEQFF.